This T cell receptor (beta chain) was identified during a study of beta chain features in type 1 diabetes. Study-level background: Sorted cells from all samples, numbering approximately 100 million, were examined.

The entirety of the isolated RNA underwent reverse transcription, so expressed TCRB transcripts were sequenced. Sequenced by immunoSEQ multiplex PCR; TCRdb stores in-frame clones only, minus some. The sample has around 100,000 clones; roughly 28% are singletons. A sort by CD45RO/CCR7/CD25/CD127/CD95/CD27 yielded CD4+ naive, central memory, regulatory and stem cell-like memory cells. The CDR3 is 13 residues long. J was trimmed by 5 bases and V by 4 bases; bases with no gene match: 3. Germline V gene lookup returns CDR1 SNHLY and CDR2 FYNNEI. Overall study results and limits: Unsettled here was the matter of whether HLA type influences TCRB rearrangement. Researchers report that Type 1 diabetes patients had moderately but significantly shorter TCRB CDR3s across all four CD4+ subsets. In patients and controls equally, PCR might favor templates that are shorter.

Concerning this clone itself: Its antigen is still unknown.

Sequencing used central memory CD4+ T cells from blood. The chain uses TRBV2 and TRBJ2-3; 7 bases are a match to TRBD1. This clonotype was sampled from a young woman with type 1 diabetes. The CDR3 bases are TGTGCCAGCAGTGCCAGGGACAGAGATACGCAGTATTTT. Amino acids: CASSARDRDTQYF. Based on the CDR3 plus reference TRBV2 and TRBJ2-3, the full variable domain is EPEVTQTPSHQVTQMGQEVILRCVPISNHLYFYWYRQILGQKVEFLVSFYNNEISEKSEIFDDQFSVERPDGSNFTLKIRSTKLEDSAMYFCASSARDRDTQYFGPGTRLTVL.